One and the same sample provided the 25 T cell receptor beta chains below, sequenced in a study of blood T cell repertoires in COVID-19. Assay: immunoSEQ multiplex PCR; the TCRdb copy retains only in-frame clones and omits some. The table lists about 270,000 clones, 91% of them singletons. The sequenced sample consisted of peripheral blood. The source of these receptors is a young adult with COVID-19, enrolled during active disease.

This chain joins TRBV5-1 and TRBJ1-4; the D gene is possibly TRBD1 (5 bases). Trimming took 4 bases from V and 4 from J, leaving 8 bases between them. Germline V gene lookup returns CDR1 SGHRS and CDR2 YFSETQ. The CDR3 runs to 13 residues. The CDR3 DNA is TGCGCCAGCAGCCCGGGACTTAATGAAAAACTGTTTTTT. Residues: CASSPGLNEKLFF. Variable domain in full (rest from reference TRBV5-1 and TRBJ1-4): KAGVTQTPRYLIKTRGQQVTLSCSPISGHRSVSWYQQTPGQGLQFLFEYFSETQRNKGNFPGRFSGRQFSNSRSEMNVSTLELGDSALYLCASSPGLNEKLFFGSGTQLSVL.

The rearrangement links TRBV14 to TRBJ2-1; D is ambiguous. V was cut by 1 base and J by 0 bases, with 10 bases left in between. CDR3 length: 16 amino acids. Germline V lookup: CDR1 SGHDN, CDR2 FVKESK. DNA of the CDR3: TGTGCCAGCAGCCAAGTTACCCCGAGCTCCTACAATGAGCAGTTCTTC. This translates into CASSQVTPSSYNEQFF.

The sample holds one count of this clone. V and J are TRBV27 and TRBJ1-6; D unclear. The CDR3 length is 14 residues. V dropped 5 bases and J dropped 6 bases, with 11 bases sitting between them. Germline V lookup: CDR1 MNHEY, CDR2 SMNVEV (reference sequence). The CDR3 region has the DNA TGTGCCAGCAGTGCCTTACACATTAATTCACCCCTCCACTTT. As protein: CASSALHINSPLHF.

The chain recombines TRBV15 with TRBJ2-7, with TRBD2 matching 15 bases. The CDR3 is 17 amino acids. Germline-derived CDR1 and CDR2 are LNHNV and YYDKDF (reference sequence). Trimming cost V 3 bases and J 1 base; bases outside gene matches: 4. The CDR3 protein is CATSSGGTSGRSYEQYF. The CDR3 bases are TGTGCCACCAGCAGTGGAGGGACTAGCGGGAGGTCCTACGAGCAGTACTTC.

The chain carries TRBV5-1 and TRBJ2-1, with 14 bases fitting TRBD2. This CDR3 has 17 residues. Germline CDR1 reads SGHRS; CDR2 reads YFSETQ. Germline trimming cut 4 bases from V and 8 bases from J; bases unmatched to any gene: 11. CDR3 sequence (DNA): TGCGCCAGCAGCACGGGGACTAGCGGGAGCCGGTCCCATGAGCAGTTCTTC. This translates into CASSTGTSGSRSHEQFF.

The V call is TRBV6-2 or TRBV6-3, the J call TRBJ1-2; no clear D. The CDR3 spans 14 residues. Germline V gives CDR1 MNHEY, CDR2 SVGEGT. V was shortened by 2 bases and J by 4 bases, with 11 bases between the two germline ends. CDR3 residues: CASSYRFVGYGYTF. DNA for the CDR3: TGTGCCAGCAGTTACCGTTTTGTCGGCTATGGCTACACCTTC.

This sequence joins TRBV10-1 and TRBJ1-1; no reliable D call. V lost 0 bases to trimming and J lost 6 bases, with 8 bases between them. Germline V gene sequence: CDR1 WNHNN, CDR2 SYGVQD (reference sequence). This CDR3 has 13 amino acids. The CDR3 spells CASSESARSEAFF. The CDR3 DNA is TGCGCCAGCAGTGAGTCGGCCCGATCTGAAGCTTTCTTT.

This chain links TRBV4-2 with TRBJ2-2; D is possibly TRBD2 (7 bases). The CDR3 extends over 16 amino acids. V lost 1 base and J 7 bases, leaving 16 bases between the germline ends. Germline V CDR1 and CDR2: LGHNA, YNFKEQ. The CDR3 spells CASSQGSRGGLGELFF. The DNA for the CDR3 is TGTGCCAGCAGCCAAGGATCGAGGGGGGGCCTCGGGGAGCTGTTTTTT.

The chain is built from TRBV4-1 and TRBJ2-7; TRBD2 matches at 12 bases. V lost 1 base, J lost 3 bases, and 10 bases stayed unmatched. The CDR3 loop spans 18 amino acids. Germline-derived CDR1 and CDR2 are MGHRA and YSYEKL. The CDR3 nucleotides read TGCGCCAGCAGCCAAGGCGGGAGACTAGCGGGAGACGACTACGAGCAGTACTTC. As protein: CASSQGGRLAGDDYEQYF.

The chain couples TRBV5-6 to TRBJ1-2; 9 positions agree with TRBD1. Germline CDR1 is SGHDT and CDR2 is YYEEEE. The CDR3 extends over 15 amino acids. The junction had 7 bases not matched to a gene; V was cut back by 4 bases and J by 3 bases. The CDR3 reads CASSLPGTGYYGYTF. The DNA for the CDR3 is TGTGCCAGCAGCCTTCCGGGGACAGGGTACTATGGCTACACCTTC.

The chain is built from TRBV18 and TRBJ2-5; D is unresolved. Per germline, CDR1 KGHSH and CDR2 LQKENI. The CDR3 covers 12 residues. Trimming pared 1 base from V and 5 bases from J, leaving 5 bases between. The CDR3 protein is CASSPQRETQYF. For the CDR3, the DNA is TGTGCCAGCTCACCACAGAGGGAGACCCAGTACTTC. Complete variable domain (other parts from reference TRBV18 and TRBJ2-5): NAGVMQNPRHLVRRRGQEARLRCSPMKGHSHVYWYRQLPEEGLKFMVYLQKENIIDESGMPKERFSAEFPKEGPSILRIQQVVRGDSAAYFCASSPQRETQYFGPGTRLLVL.

The gene calls are TRBV3-1 (or the pseudogene TRBV3-2) and TRBJ1-5; 7 bases agree with TRBD1. J was trimmed by 0 bases and V by 0 bases; bases with no gene match: 11. Germline V gene sequence: CDR1 LGHDT, CDR2 YNNKEL (reference sequence). The CDR3 has 19 amino acids. The CDR3 region has the DNA TGTGCCAGCAGCCAAGATCGAGGCAGGGGGAGGATTAGCAATCAGCCCCAGCATTTT. Its translation: CASSQDRGRGRISNQPQHF.

The chain employs TRBV25-1 and TRBJ2-5, with 15 nucleotides matching TRBD2. The germline CDR1 and CDR2 sequences are MGHDK and SYGVNS. The CDR3 loop spans 17 amino acids. V was pared by 0 bases and J by 5 bases, with 4 bases of the junction left unmatched. DNA for the CDR3: TGTGCCAGCAGTGAATATCTAGGACTAGCGGGAGGGGAGACCCAGTACTTC. Protein: CASSEYLGLAGGETQYF.

This rearrangement joins TRBV6-5 to TRBJ1-1, with D possibly being TRBD1 (5 bases). CDR1 and CDR2 from the germline V gene are MNHEY and SVGAGI. V was clipped by 7 bases and J by 5 bases, with 14 bases between them. This CDR3 contains 13 residues. The CDR3 DNA is TGTGCCAGCAATGGCGGGGGGTGGACTGAAGCTTTCTTT. This gives the protein CASNGGGWTEAFF.

The V call is TRBV18, the J call TRBJ2-1; 10 nucleotides match TRBD2. Germline assignment: CDR1 KGHSH and CDR2 LQKENI. There are 16 residues in the CDR3. J was trimmed by 5 bases and V by 6 bases; bases with no gene match: 10. The CDR3 spells CASSRSGRGIHNEQFF. The CDR3 DNA reads as TGTGCCAGCTCCCGCAGCGGGAGGGGAATCCACAATGAGCAGTTCTTC.

The gene calls are TRBV2 and TRBJ2-5, with TRBD2 matching over 9 bases. The V gene's germline CDR1 is SNHLY and CDR2 FYNNEI. This CDR3 is 17 amino acids long. The ends lost 5 bases at V and 5 bases at J; junction bases unmatched: 15. CDR3 in amino acids: CASSSELAGSSGETQYF. CDR3 nucleotides: TGTGCCAGCAGTTCGGAACTAGCGGGTTCGTCGGGGGAGACCCAGTACTTC.

The chain is built from TRBV2 and TRBJ2-5, with 8 positions matching TRBD1. The CDR3 runs 14 residues. Germline CDR1 SNHLY, CDR2 FYNNEI. Losses at the gene ends were 6 bases for V and 5 bases for J; bases not matched to a gene: 8. Here the CDR3 reads CASSPSRGLETQYF. CDR3 in DNA: TGTGCCAGCAGCCCTAGCAGGGGGCTGGAGACCCAGTACTTC. Using reference TRBV2 and TRBJ2-5 for the parts outside the CDR3, the full variable domain is EPEVTQTPSHQVTQMGQEVILRCVPISNHLYFYWYRQILGQKVEFLVSFYNNEISEKSEIFDDQFSVERPDGSNFTLKIRSTKLEDSAMYFCASSPSRGLETQYFGPGTRLLVL.

CDR3 in DNA: TGCGCCAGCAGCTTGGGCTGGACTAGCGTTGAGACCCAGTACTTC. Its protein is CASSLGWTSVETQYF. V is TRBV5-1 and J is TRBJ2-5; 9 nucleotides align to TRBD2. V was clipped by 0 bases and J by 5 bases; unmatched bases: 5. Germline lookup yields CDR1 SGHRS and CDR2 YFSETQ. The length of the CDR3 is 15 residues.

A few counts support this clone. The chain recombines TRBV5-1 with TRBJ2-1, with 8 bases fitting TRBD2. The germline V gene encodes CDR1 SGHRS and CDR2 YFSETQ. This CDR3 spans 15 amino acids. Losses at the gene ends were 0 bases for V and 4 bases for J; bases not matched to a gene: 3. In DNA, the CDR3 is TGCGCCAGCAGCTTGGAGCGGGAGTTTTACAATGAGCAGTTCTTC. The encoded protein is CASSLEREFYNEQFF. Full variable domain (outside the CDR3, taken from reference TRBV5-1 and TRBJ2-1): KAGVTQTPRYLIKTRGQQVTLSCSPISGHRSVSWYQQTPGQGLQFLFEYFSETQRNKGNFPGRFSGRQFSNSRSEMNVSTLELGDSALYLCASSLEREFYNEQFFGPGTRLTVL.

The chain links TRBV6-6 to TRBJ1-2, with no clear D. The CDR3 covers 16 residues. Trimming shortened V by 2 bases and J by 0 bases, and 13 bases separated the two germline ends. CDR1 is MNHNY, CDR2 SVGAGI, per germline (reference sequence). The chain's CDR3 is CASSYRTAYSNYGYTF. CDR3 nucleotides: TGTGCCAGCAGTTACCGAACAGCCTACTCTAACTATGGCTACACCTTC.

The rearrangement links TRBV5-1 to TRBJ1-3, with TRBD1 identical over 7 bases. CDR1 SGHRS and CDR2 YFSETQ come from the germline V gene. The ends lost 1 base at V and 0 bases at J; junction bases unmatched: 4. The CDR3 is made up of 16 amino acids. Written as DNA, the CDR3 is TGCGCCAGCAGCTTGACAGGGGAAGGCTCTGGAAACACCATATATTTT. This translates into CASSLTGEGSGNTIYF. The variable domain in full, completed from reference TRBV5-1 and TRBJ1-3, reads KAGVTQTPRYLIKTRGQQVTLSCSPISGHRSVSWYQQTPGQGLQFLFEYFSETQRNKGNFPGRFSGRQFSNSRSEMNVSTLELGDSALYLCASSLTGEGSGNTIYFGEGSWLTVV.

This chain joins TRBV7-2 and TRBJ1-5; perhaps TRBD1 as D (5 bases). Germline loops: CDR1 SGHTA, CDR2 FQGNSA. V was cut by 5 bases and J by 7 bases, with 12 bases left in between. CDR3 length: 13 residues. This CDR3 is CASSLAGGQPQHF. CDR3 bases: TGTGCCAGCAGCCTCGCCGGGGGACAGCCCCAGCATTTT.

A single count supports this clone. This rearrangement joins TRBV5-1 to TRBJ2-2; no firm D call. V was clipped by 4 bases and J by 6 bases, with 19 bases between them. The CDR3 is 16 amino acids. The germline V gene has CDR1 SGHRS and CDR2 YFSETQ. In DNA form, the CDR3 reads TGCGCCAGCAGCCTCCCGAATGAGGTACGAGCCGGGGAGCTGTTTTTT. It yields the protein CASSLPNEVRAGELFF.

V and J are TRBV7-9 and TRBJ1-3; D call uncertain. V lost 3 bases and J 0 bases, leaving 9 bases between the germline ends. The CDR3 extends over 15 amino acids. From germline, CDR1 is SEHNR and CDR2 FQNEAQ (reference sequence). The CDR3 bases are TGTGCCAGCAGCTTCCCTCTTGTCTCTGGAAACACCATATATTTT. Its translation: CASSFPLVSGNTIYF.

The chain combines TRBV19 with TRBJ2-3, with 11 nucleotides matching TRBD1. CDR3 length equals 16 residues. CDR1 and CDR2 from the germline V gene are LNHDA and SQIVND (reference sequence). Germline trimming cut 1 base from V and 8 bases from J; bases unmatched to any gene: 8. The CDR3 protein is CASSIAPGQGAGTQYF. The CDR3 DNA is TGTGCCAGTAGTATAGCTCCAGGACAGGGGGCGGGTACGCAGTATTTT.